This T cell receptor (beta chain) was captured by sequencing in a study of Graves' ophthalmopathy and Graves' hyperthyroidism. This clonotype has at least ten counts. The germline CDR1 and CDR2 sequences are LNHDA and SQIVND (reference sequence). Unmatched junction bases numbered 10, after V lost 6 bases and J lost 2 bases. The CDR3 is 15 residues long. RNA transcripts were the template, and TCR beta CDR3 regions were amplified from them. An initial RT-PCR round employing HTBI primers preceded a second-round multiplex PCR. TCRdb fed the multiplex PCR reads into MiXCR, producing one record per CDR3 protein. The data contain around 670,000 distinct CDR3 sequences, 35% to 50% of them singletons.

The clonotype originates from an adult man with Graves' ophthalmopathy. Material for sequencing was peripheral blood. The gene calls are TRBV19 and TRBJ2-7, with 7 nucleotides matching TRBD1. CDR3 nucleotides: TGTGCCAGTAGCAACCGGGACAGAGTTACCTACGAGCAGTACTTC. It encodes CASSNRDRVTYEQYF.